This T cell receptor (beta chain) was captured in a study of blood T cell repertoires in COVID-19. Study-wide context: Spain, Italy and the United States supplied samples that represented acute and convalescent COVID-19. From T cells, B-cell-depleted T cells, or PBMCs came the material, which was cDNA or gDNA.

TCRdb keeps only in-frame clones here, not all; method: immunoSEQ multiplex PCR. The sample has fewer than 350,000 clones, approximately 80% seen once. CDR3 length: 14 amino acids. Germline V lookup: CDR1 SGHRS, CDR2 YFSETQ. Trimming pared 3 bases from V and 3 bases from J, leaving 12 bases between. Sequenced input: peripheral blood. This receptor was identified in a woman aged 55-69 years with active or convalescent COVID-19. V gene TRBV5-1 combines with J gene TRBJ1-2, with D possibly TRBD1 on 5 matching bases. CDR3: CASSYGRVDYGYTF. The CDR3 DNA reads as TGCGCCAGCAGCTATGGCAGGGTTGACTATGGCTACACCTTC.